These 23 T cell receptor beta chains came from one sample sequenced in a study of cytomegalovirus exposure and HLA in healthy donors. The PCR contained 60 Vbeta and 13 Jbeta primers. Produced via immunoSEQ multiplex PCR; TCRdb's table is partial and in-frame only. The table has 200,000 to 250,000 clones, about 80% seen once. Sequencing was carried out using PBMCs. These receptors originate from a woman aged 55-75 years in good health and CMV-seropositive.

The table lists this clone with a few counts. This sequence joins TRBV5-1 and TRBJ2-7; D perhaps matches TRBD2 (5 bases). Trimming removed 0 bases at V and 2 bases at J, with 9 bases between. This CDR3 is 14 amino acids long. CDR1 and CDR2 (germline): SGHRS, YFSETQ. CDR3 loop: CASSLVRGAYEQYF. In nucleotides, the CDR3 is TGCGCCAGCAGCTTGGTCCGGGGTGCCTACGAGCAGTACTTC.

The V call is TRBV27, the J call TRBJ2-2, with TRBD1 matching 9 bases. The CDR3 spans 16 residues. After removal of 1 base from V and 1 base from J, the junction contained 1 base not matched to a gene. CDR1 is MNHEY, CDR2 SMNVEV, per germline (reference sequence). The CDR3 spells CASSLLGQGNTGELFF. Written as DNA, the CDR3 is TGTGCCAGCAGTTTATTGGGACAGGGGAACACCGGGGAGCTGTTTTTT.

This clone was seen more than once but under ten times. The gene calls are TRBV28 and TRBJ1-5; no definite D call. The CDR3 has 16 amino acids. Germline V gene lookup returns CDR1 MDHEN and CDR2 SYDVKM. V lost 5 bases, J lost 0 bases, and 14 bases lay in between. Here the CDR3 reads CASSPRLVYSNQPQHF. CDR3 DNA: TGTGCCAGCAGTCCTAGACTCGTTTATAGCAATCAGCCCCAGCATTTT.

The chain has TRBV6-5 and TRBJ2-1, with 11 nucleotides matching TRBD1. CDR1 is MNHEY, CDR2 SVGAGI, per germline. After removal of 8 bases from V and 2 bases from J, the junction contained 2 bases not matched to a gene. This CDR3 has 14 amino acids. CDR3 amino acids: CASRDRGTYNEQFF. The CDR3, as DNA: TGTGCCAGCCGGGACAGGGGGACCTACAATGAGCAGTTCTTC.

This clone was detected only a few times. V is TRBV6-6 and J is TRBJ2-7, with TRBD2 identical over 7 bases. The CDR3 is 15 amino acids. The V and J ends lost 0 bases and 2 bases, in that order; junction bases with no gene match: 4. Germline values: CDR1 MNHNY, CDR2 SVGAGI (reference sequence). The CDR3 coding sequence is TGTGCCAGCAGTTACTCTGGCGGGAGCCCCTACGAGCAGTACTTC. It is translated as CASSYSGGSPYEQYF.

This chain joins TRBV10-3 and TRBJ2-7; 7 bases are shared with TRBD1. V lost 6 bases and J lost 0; bases outside the gene matches: 5. CDR3 length: 14 amino acids. Germline values: CDR1 ENHRY, CDR2 SYGVKD. In nucleotides, the CDR3 is TGTGCCATCAGGCCAGGGGGTTTCTCCTACGAGCAGTACTTC. It specifies CAIRPGGFSYEQYF.

The rearrangement joins TRBV7-9 to TRBJ2-1, with a weak D call TRBD2 (6 bases). CDR1 and CDR2 (germline): SEHNR, FQNEAQ (reference sequence). CDR3 size: 14 residues. Trimming shortened V by 4 bases and J by 7 bases, and 14 bases separated the two germline ends. CDR3 DNA: TGTGCCAGCAGCTCGTCCTCGACTAGTAATGAGCAGTTCTTC. Translation gives CASSSSSTSNEQFF.

The V call is TRBV2, the J call TRBJ1-5; 7 bases are a match to TRBD1. The V gene's germline CDR1 is SNHLY and CDR2 FYNNEI. V was pared by 5 bases and J by 5 bases, with 3 bases of the junction left unmatched. CDR3 length: 13 residues. As DNA, the CDR3 is TGTGCCAGCAGTCAAGACAGGGATCAGCCCCAGCATTTT. It translates to CASSQDRDQPQHF.

V is TRBV4-1 and J is TRBJ2-1; 12 nucleotides align to TRBD2. This CDR3 has 17 amino acids. The trim removed 4 bases at V and 7 bases at J, leaving 11 bases unmatched. Germline loops: CDR1 MGHRA, CDR2 YSYEKL. CDR3 in DNA: TGCGCCAGCAGCCGGATTCTAGCGGGAGGGAATAGAAATGAGCAGTTCTTC. Its translation: CASSRILAGGNRNEQFF.

The chain links TRBV6-5 to TRBJ2-2, with D possibly being TRBD1 (5 bases). Germline lookup yields CDR1 MNHEY and CDR2 SVGAGI. V lost 7 bases, J lost 0 bases, and 6 bases lay in between. CDR3 length equals 13 residues. DNA of the CDR3: TGTGCCAGCACAGGGACGAACACCGGGGAGCTGTTTTTT. Translated, it gives CASTGTNTGELFF.

The chain couples TRBV9 to TRBJ2-1; no reliable D call. Germline CDR1 and CDR2: SGDLS and YYNGEE. The CDR3 is made up of 15 amino acids. V gave up 0 bases and J gave up 0 bases, with 7 bases separating them. The CDR3 bases are TGTGCCAGCAGCGTAGTTCCCGGCTCCTACAATGAGCAGTTCTTC. Translated, it gives CASSVVPGSYNEQFF.

The chain couples TRBV7-9 to TRBJ1-5; D might be TRBD1 (5 bases). V lost 4 bases to trimming and J lost 5 bases, with 21 bases between them. The CDR3 contains 17 residues. Germline V gives CDR1 SEHNR, CDR2 FQNEAQ (reference sequence). The CDR3 DNA is TGTGCCAGCAGCTCCTTCAATCAGGGTATTGGAGATCAGCCCCAGCATTTT. Its protein is CASSSFNQGIGDQPQHF.

The chain couples TRBV30 to TRBJ1-2; the match to TRBD1 covers 8 bases. This CDR3 contains 13 residues. Losses at the gene ends were 2 bases for V and 8 bases for J; bases not matched to a gene: 7. The germline CDR1 and CDR2 sequences are GTSNPN and SVGIG (reference sequence). The CDR3 spells CAWSQQGVKGYTF. CDR3 sequence (DNA): TGTGCCTGGAGTCAACAGGGGGTAAAGGGCTACACCTTC.

The rearrangement links TRBV18 to TRBJ2-7, with 11 positions matching TRBD2. Germline values: CDR1 KGHSH, CDR2 LQKENI. V lost 7 bases, J lost 2 bases, and 7 bases stayed unmatched. This CDR3 spans 15 amino acids. CDR3 nucleotide sequence: TGTGCCAGCTGTAGCGGGAGGGCTATCCCCTACGAGCAGTACTTC. Protein: CASCSGRAIPYEQYF.

V usage is TRBV11-3 and J usage is TRBJ2-1; D is uncertain. The germline gives CDR1 SGHNT, CDR2 YENEEA. The CDR3 extends over 15 amino acids. V lost 5 bases and J 0 bases, leaving 11 bases between the germline ends. The CDR3 region has the DNA TGTGCCAGCAGCCGCCATGGCGGCTCCTACAATGAGCAGTTCTTC. This gives the protein CASSRHGGSYNEQFF.

The chain recombines TRBV4-2 with TRBJ2-7, with 9 bases aligning to TRBD2. This CDR3 is 17 amino acids long. The germline CDR1 and CDR2 sequences are LGHNA and YNFKEQ. With 1 base clipped from V and 4 bases from J, the junction kept 11 bases outside the gene matches. The CDR3 DNA reads as TGTGCCAGCAGCCAAGGGATACCGGGACTAGCCCCTTACGAGCAGTACTTC. Its protein is CASSQGIPGLAPYEQYF.

V is TRBV5-1 and J is TRBJ2-5, with D possibly being TRBD2 (5 bases). Trimming took off 6 bases at V and 5 bases at J, with 17 bases between the two ends. CDR3 size: 14 residues. Germline assignment: CDR1 SGHRS and CDR2 YFSETQ. DNA for the CDR3: TGCGCCAGCAAGGAGGATGGGTCTAGGGAGACCCAGTACTTC. Amino acids: CASKEDGSRETQYF.

The V and J genes are TRBV6-6 and TRBJ2-6, with D perhaps matching TRBD1 (5 bases). The CDR3 length is 14 residues. The V end was cut by 7 bases, the J end by 3 bases, with 10 bases between. CDR1 and CDR2 from the germline V gene are MNHNY and SVGAGI (reference sequence). The CDR3: CASTQGGGANVLTF. CDR3 bases: TGTGCCAGCACCCAGGGTGGTGGGGCCAACGTCCTGACTTTC.

The chain uses TRBV7-7 and TRBJ2-2; 10 bases are shared with TRBD1. The CDR3 spans 16 residues. Germline V lookup: CDR1 SSHAT, CDR2 FNYEAQ (reference sequence). The junction had 9 bases not matched to a gene; V was cut back by 5 bases and J by 6 bases. CDR3 bases: TGTGCCAGCAGCCCCAGGACAGGGGGTCTTTCCGGGGAGCTGTTTTTT. Translating it yields CASSPRTGGLSGELFF.

The J gene is TRBJ2-7, the V gene TRBV15; TRBD2 aligns across 7 bases. Germline CDR1 reads LNHNV; CDR2 reads YYDKDF (reference sequence). The CDR3 has 16 amino acids. Unmatched junction bases numbered 11, after V lost 0 bases and J lost 6 bases. The CDR3 DNA is TGTGCCACCAGCAGAGATGGTGGCGGGAGCCTGTTCGAGCAGTACTTC. Its translation: CATSRDGGGSLFEQYF.

CDR3 DNA sequence: TGCAGCGTTGCCATAAGAAGGGGACAGGGGCATGGCTACACCTTC. Translated: CSVAIRRGQGHGYTF. The rearrangement uses TRBV29-1 and TRBJ1-2; TRBD1 matches 10 bases. The CDR3 is 15 residues long. V lost 4 bases to trimming and J lost 6 bases; unmatched junction nucleotides: 11. The germline V gene encodes CDR1 SQVTM and CDR2 ANQGSEA.

The chain employs TRBV27 and TRBJ2-7; TRBD1 aligns across 7 bases. The germline CDR1 and CDR2 sequences are MNHEY and SMNVEV (reference sequence). The V and J ends lost 10 bases and 6 bases, in that order; junction bases with no gene match: 12. The CDR3 spans 13 residues. The CDR3 is CATRGTGVSEQYF. CDR3 nucleotides: TGTGCCACCAGGGGAACAGGGGTCTCCGAGCAGTACTTC.

This clone was counted a single time. This chain's CDR3 is CASSGDSITGELFF. In DNA, the CDR3 is TGTGCCAGCAGCGGGGACAGCATCACCGGGGAGCTGTTTTTT. V gene TRBV9 combines with J gene TRBJ2-2; 7 bases map to TRBD1. V was pared by 3 bases and J by 4 bases, with 3 bases of the junction left unmatched. The CDR3 is made up of 14 amino acids. Germline CDR1 and CDR2: SGDLS and YYNGEE.